Shown below are 26 T cell receptor beta chains from a single sample sequenced in a study of cytomegalovirus exposure and HLA in healthy donors. Use of 60 Vbeta and 13 Jbeta primers characterized the PCR. Assay used: immunoSEQ multiplex PCR; TCRdb lists only in-frame clones, some missing. The data hold 98,000 or so clones, with over 75% observed a single time. The sample taken for sequencing was PBMCs. Receptors were obtained from a woman between 18 and 29 years old in good health and CMV-seropositive.

The V gene is TRBV12-5, the J gene TRBJ2-5; 8 positions agree with TRBD1. TRBJ2-7 matches the DNA end more closely, so the J call is doubtful. This CDR3 region has 13 residues. Germline CDR1 LGHNT, CDR2 FRNRAP. CDR3 protein: CASGGQGPYEQYF. The CDR3 region has the DNA TGTGCTAGTGGTGGACAGGGACCCTACGAGCAGTACTTC.

The chain carries TRBV19 and TRBJ2-3; TRBD2 aligns across 11 bases. Trimming at V came to 3 bases and at J to 8 bases, leaving 4 bases not matched to a gene. This CDR3 has 14 amino acids. The germline V gene encodes CDR1 LNHDA and CDR2 SQIVND (reference sequence). The CDR3 is CASSILAGGGTQYF. CDR3 nucleotide sequence: TGTGCCAGTAGTATCCTAGCGGGAGGAGGTACGCAGTATTTT.

V and J are TRBV7-9 and TRBJ2-1, with 9 bases identical to TRBD2. The CDR3 is 16 amino acids. J gave up 12 bases and V 0 bases, and 12 bases lay outside the gene matches. Germline V gene sequence: CDR1 SEHNR, CDR2 FQNEAQ (reference sequence). CDR3 nucleotides: TGTGCCAGCAGCTTAGCGAAAAGCGGGAGGCCGTCTGGGCAGTTCTTC. Translated: CASSLAKSGRPSGQFF.

In its sample, this clone was seen once. The chain combines TRBV2 with TRBJ1-5; no clear D gene. This CDR3 spans 12 amino acids. V lost 5 bases and J lost 0, with 2 bases in between. Germline CDR1 is SNHLY and CDR2 is FYNNEI. The CDR3 DNA is TGTGCCAGCAGTCATAGCAATCAGCCCCAGCATTTT. It encodes CASSHSNQPQHF.

The rearrangement joins TRBV29-1 to TRBJ2-1; no reliable D call. CDR3 length: 11 residues. V shed 2 bases and J shed 6 bases, with 5 bases lying between them. Germline CDR1 SQVTM, CDR2 ANQGSEA. This CDR3 is CSVEPLNEQFF. The CDR3 DNA sequence: TGCAGCGTTGAACCCCTCAATGAGCAGTTCTTC.

This clone turned up a few times. The chain has TRBV28 and TRBJ1-5, with a weak D call TRBD1 (6 bases). This CDR3 spans 15 amino acids. Germline CDR1 reads MDHEN; CDR2 reads SYDVKM. V gave up 4 bases and J gave up 7 bases, with 17 bases separating them. CDR3 in amino acids: CASSYPGQYQQPQHF. For the CDR3, the DNA is TGTGCCAGCAGTTATCCCGGACAGTACCAACAGCCCCAGCATTTT.

The gene calls are TRBV27 and TRBJ2-1, with 14 bases aligning to TRBD2. CDR3 size: 16 residues. The V gene end was trimmed by 4 bases and the J gene end by 4 bases; junction bases not matched to a gene: 3. Per the germline V gene, CDR1 is MNHEY and CDR2 is SMNVEV (reference sequence). This chain's CDR3 is CASSSRLAGGYNEQFF. In nucleotides, the CDR3 is TGTGCCAGCAGTTCCCGACTAGCGGGAGGGTACAATGAGCAGTTCTTC.

The chain links TRBV10-1 to TRBJ2-1, with 9 nucleotides matching TRBD1. V lost 1 base, J lost 5 bases, and 6 bases stayed unmatched. CDR3 length: 16 residues. Per the germline V gene, CDR1 is WNHNN and CDR2 is SYGVQD (reference sequence). The CDR3 region has the DNA TGCGCCAGCAGTGAGTATCTACAGGGGGCTGACAATGAGCAGTTCTTC. Translation gives CASSEYLQGADNEQFF.

A few counts support this clone. One end of the junction is discordant with germline, which a read error may explain. The chain combines TRBV7-7 with TRBJ2-2, with a possible D match to TRBD1 (6 bases). CDR3 length: 15 amino acids. Germline values: CDR1 SSHAT, CDR2 FNYEAQ (reference sequence). The CDR3 nucleotides read TGTGCTAGCAGCTTAATCCCAGGGGTTGCCGGGGAGCTGTTTTTT. Its translation: CASSLIPGVAGELFF.

This clone was observed a single time. CDR3 coding DNA: TGTGCCAGTAGTTTAACAGGGGTCGGGCTAGAGACCCAGTACTTC. It is translated as CASSLTGVGLETQYF. V usage is TRBV19 and J usage is TRBJ2-5; TRBD1 aligns across 7 bases. This CDR3 is built from 15 residues. Germline values: CDR1 LNHDA, CDR2 SQIVND (reference sequence). The junction had 10 bases not matched to a gene; V was cut back by 5 bases and J by 4 bases.

CDR3 DNA: TGCGCCAGCAGCCTGGGACTAGCGGGAACGATAAACATTCAGTACTTC. Protein product: CASSLGLAGTINIQYF. The chain combines TRBV4-1 with TRBJ2-4, with 13 bases aligning to TRBD2. Germline CDR1 and CDR2: MGHRA and YSYEKL. The CDR3 has 16 residues. V dropped 4 bases and J dropped 6; count of bases not matched to a gene: 6.

This rearrangement joins TRBV2 to TRBJ1-2; D unclear. The CDR3 has 14 amino acids. V gave up 6 bases and J gave up 0 bases, with 11 bases separating them. CDR1 SNHLY and CDR2 FYNNEI come from the germline V gene. The CDR3 DNA is TGTGCCAGCAGACTGGATGGAGCTAACTATGGCTACACCTTC. Protein sequence: CASRLDGANYGYTF.

This chain joins TRBV10-1 and TRBJ2-1, with 7 bases identical to TRBD2. After removal of 4 bases from V and 10 bases from J, the junction contained 10 bases not matched to a gene. The CDR3 has 14 amino acids. The germline V gene encodes CDR1 WNHNN and CDR2 SYGVQD (reference sequence). CDR3 region: CASSAWTSGYEQFF. The CDR3 DNA is TGCGCCAGCAGTGCCTGGACTAGTGGGTACGAGCAGTTCTTC.

V gene TRBV14 combines with J gene TRBJ2-7, with D unresolved. The V gene's germline CDR1 is SGHDN and CDR2 FVKESK. V was pared by 0 bases and J by 2 bases, with 5 bases between. The CDR3 spans 13 residues. The CDR3 loop is CASSQDGPYEQYF. The CDR3 region has the DNA TGTGCCAGCAGCCAAGATGGGCCCTACGAGCAGTACTTC.

V gene TRBV4-1 combines with J gene TRBJ2-4, with TRBD1 as a possible D gene (6 bases). Germline CDR1 and CDR2: MGHRA and YSYEKL. Trimming took 3 bases from V and 9 from J, leaving 12 bases between them. The CDR3 contains 13 residues. CDR3 sequence: CASSQLLGGIQYF. The CDR3 region has the DNA TGCGCCAGCAGCCAGCTTCTAGGGGGCATTCAGTACTTC.

The chain uses TRBV11-1 and TRBJ2-7; TRBD2 aligns across 7 bases. The germline V gene encodes CDR1 SGHAT and CDR2 FQDESV (reference sequence). The CDR3 length is 15 residues. The V and J ends lost 1 base and 0 bases, in that order; junction bases with no gene match: 3. The DNA of the CDR3 is TGTGCCAGCAGCTTAGTGGGCGGGAGCTCCTACGAGCAGTACTTC. This translates into CASSLVGGSSYEQYF.

Points on this clone: Mismatch with germline at one junction end may stem from a read error. This sequence joins TRBV4-1 and TRBJ1-2, with TRBD1 as a possible D gene (5 bases). The CDR3 is made up of 16 amino acids. Germline values: CDR1 MGHRA, CDR2 YSYEKL. The CDR3 nucleotides read TGCGCCAGCAGCCACCCCCCGGACACCACTAACTATGGCTGCACCTTC. Its translation is CASSHPPDTTNYGCTF.

This chain uses TRBV2 with TRBJ2-3; 10 bases line up with TRBD2. The CDR3 contains 14 residues. Germline V lookup: CDR1 SNHLY, CDR2 FYNNEI. After removal of 5 bases from V and 4 bases from J, the junction contained 3 bases not matched to a gene. Here the CDR3 DNA reads TGTGCCAGCAGTCTAGCGGGAGTCCCAGATACGCAGTATTTT. Protein product: CASSLAGVPDTQYF. The whole variable domain, remainder taken from reference TRBV2 and TRBJ2-3, is EPEVTQTPSHQVTQMGQEVILRCVPISNHLYFYWYRQILGQKVEFLVSFYNNEISEKSEIFDDQFSVERPDGSNFTLKIRSTKLEDSAMYFCASSLAGVPDTQYFGPGTRLTVL.

The genes are TRBV11-2 and TRBJ1-2, with TRBD1 identical over 9 bases. The CDR3 has 12 amino acids. Germline V gene data show CDR1 as SGHAT and CDR2 as FQNNGV. With 3 bases clipped from V and 8 bases from J, the junction kept 1 base outside the gene matches. In DNA form, the CDR3 reads TGTGCCAGCAGCTTGGGACAGGGCGGCTACACCTTC. Protein product: CASSLGQGGYTF.

V and J are TRBV5-1 and TRBJ1-6; 10 nucleotides agree with TRBD1. The germline gives CDR1 SGHRS, CDR2 YFSETQ. V shed 0 bases, J shed 7 bases, and the junction held 1 base outside the gene matches. The CDR3 covers 15 residues. CDR3 DNA: TGCGCCAGCAGCTTGGAGGGACAGGGGAATTCACCCCTCCACTTT. Amino acids: CASSLEGQGNSPLHF.

This clone was seen just once. The chain has TRBV30 and TRBJ2-3, with 7 bases aligning to TRBD1. Germline V gene lookup returns CDR1 GTSNPN and CDR2 SVGIG (reference sequence). V was clipped by 3 bases and J by 0 bases; unmatched bases: 6. The CDR3 runs to 15 residues. The CDR3: CAWRTRDRSTDTQYF. CDR3 DNA sequence: TGTGCCTGGAGGACTCGGGACAGAAGCACAGATACGCAGTATTTT.

This clone was seen a single time. The genes are TRBV4-2 and TRBJ2-2; 9 nucleotides match TRBD1. The CDR3 has 18 residues. Per germline, CDR1 LGHNA and CDR2 YNFKEQ. V trimming: 4 bases; J trimming: 7 bases; junction bases outside the gene matches: 16. The CDR3 protein is CASSLSLTGGSSNGELFF. CDR3 sequence (DNA): TGTGCCAGCAGCCTGAGCCTTACAGGGGGCTCCTCCAACGGGGAGCTGTTTTTT.

This chain connects TRBV7-8 to TRBJ2-1; TRBD2 aligns across 11 bases. Looked up from germline, CDR1 is SGHVS and CDR2 is FQNEAQ. The CDR3 is 15 residues long. The junction had 6 bases not matched to a gene; V was cut back by 0 bases and J by 11 bases. DNA for the CDR3: TGTGCCAGCAGCTTAGCTAGCGGGAGGGCCCTGAAGCAGTTCTTC. This translates into CASSLASGRALKQFF.

The V gene is TRBV7-9, the J gene TRBJ2-7, with 11 positions matching TRBD1. The CDR3 consists of 16 residues. V gave up 2 bases and J gave up 1 base; unmatched junction bases: 4. Germline V lookup: CDR1 SEHNR, CDR2 FQNEAQ (reference sequence). The CDR3 region is CASSLYRDRGSYEQYF. DNA for the CDR3: TGTGCCAGCAGCTTATACCGGGACAGGGGGTCCTACGAGCAGTACTTC.

The chain is built from TRBV5-6 and TRBJ1-2, with 9 bases fitting TRBD1. Germline CDR1 reads SGHDT; CDR2 reads YYEEEE. After removal of 3 bases from V and 8 bases from J, the junction contained 11 bases not matched to a gene. There are 15 residues in the CDR3. The CDR3 DNA reads as TGTGCCAGCAGCTGGACTCGGGGACAGGGAAGAGGCTACACCTTC. It specifies CASSWTRGQGRGYTF.

This clone has only a few counts. The rearrangement joins TRBV6-5 to TRBJ1-3, with TRBD1 matching over 8 bases. CDR1 is MNHEY and CDR2 is SVGAGI in the germline V gene. The junction had 4 bases not matched to a gene; V was cut back by 7 bases and J by 2 bases. The length of the CDR3 is 14 residues. The CDR3 loop is CASTGQGAGNTIYF. Written as DNA, the CDR3 is TGTGCCAGCACCGGACAGGGTGCTGGAAACACCATATATTTT.